The clone carrying this T cell receptor (beta chain) turned up a few times. Its specificity is not known. The sample comes from a study of T cells in Graves' hyperthyroidism and ophthalmopathy. Amplification targeted TCR beta CDR3 regions from RNA transcripts. The HTBI set primed first-round TCR CDR3 RT-PCR. TCRdb re-derived calls from the multiplex PCR reads in MiXCR, one entry per CDR3 protein. Among 300,000 to 450,000 distinct CDR3 sequences listed, approximately 15% were seen once. Findings and limits, study-wide: A model of 13 V-J pairs discriminated ophthalmopathy from stable hyperthyroidism. Within blood appeared most thyroid clonotypes that had expanded above 0.001.

Graves' hyperthyroidism qualified as stable when ophthalmopathy did not progress within 18 months. These patients, aged 18 to 65, had recently diagnosed hyperthyroidism lasting under 2 months. Germline V lookup: CDR1 LNHDA, CDR2 SQIVND (reference sequence). This CDR3 has 13 amino acids. The junction had 3 bases not matched to a gene; V was cut back by 7 bases and J by 3 bases. The J gene is TRBJ1-1, the V gene TRBV19; TRBD1 aligns across 9 bases. The source is a woman aged 30 to 39 with Graves' hyperthyroidism. Sequencing was performed on blood. CDR3 region: CASIRQGDTEAFF. In nucleotides, the CDR3 is TGTGCCAGTATAAGACAGGGGGACACTGAAGCTTTCTTT.